The 5 T cell receptor beta chains presented below share a single source sample, sequenced in a study of shared clonotypes between healthy human individuals. Data came from immunoSEQ multiplex PCR; TCRdb stores just in-frame clones and leaves some out. The table shows approximately 1.1 million clones, with about four fifths occurring only once. Sequenced sample: memory CD4+ T cells from PBMCs. Noted subset: CD45RA-negative fraction. These TCRs come from a man younger than 35 in good health. Some clones in this sample may be carry-over from other donors' samples.

This clone was seen more than once but under ten times. The rearrangement uses TRBV30 and TRBJ1-1; D ambiguous. Between the trimmed V and J ends, which lost 3 bases and 4 bases, there was a span of 12 bases. From germline, CDR1 is GTSNPN and CDR2 SVGIG (reference sequence). This CDR3 region has 13 residues. The CDR3 loop reads CAWRAGEVTEAFF. CDR3 coding DNA: TGTGCCTGGAGGGCCGGGGAGGTCACTGAAGCTTTCTTT.

The chain employs TRBV7-2 and TRBJ2-7; D not resolved. V lost 0 bases to trimming and J lost 5 bases, with 11 bases between them. This CDR3 has 14 amino acids. CDR1 SGHTA and CDR2 FQGNSA come from the germline V gene. The CDR3 protein is CASSLAGGSNEQYF. The CDR3 nucleotides are TGTGCCAGCAGCTTAGCTGGTGGATCCAACGAGCAGTACTTC.

The gene calls are TRBV7-2 and TRBJ2-1, with 13 bases identical to TRBD2. This CDR3 has 14 residues. Losses at the gene ends were 4 bases for V and 9 bases for J; bases not matched to a gene: 3. Germline V gives CDR1 SGHTA, CDR2 FQGNSA. The CDR3 region is CASSSRTSGGEQFF. The CDR3, as DNA: TGTGCCAGCAGCTCCAGGACTAGCGGGGGTGAGCAGTTCTTC.

This clone was picked up one time. This sequence joins TRBV11-2 and TRBJ2-1, with D unclear. This CDR3 spans 15 amino acids. Germline V gives CDR1 SGHAT, CDR2 FQNNGV. V was pared by 4 bases and J by 5 bases, with 15 bases between. In DNA form, the CDR3 reads TGTGCCAGCAGCTCAAGGTTGATTGGAGACAATGAGCAGTTCTTC. It specifies CASSSRLIGDNEQFF. Supplemented by reference TRBV11-2 and TRBJ2-1, the full variable domain reads EAGVAQSPRYKIIEKRQSVAFWCNPISGHATLYWYQQILGQGPKLLIQFQNNGVVDDSQLPKDRFSAERLKGVDSTLKIQPAKLEDSAVYLCASSSRLIGDNEQFFGPGTRLTVL.

V gene TRBV6-5 combines with J gene TRBJ1-4, with D unresolved. Germline CDR1 reads MNHEY; CDR2 reads SVGAGI. The CDR3 totals 14 residues. Trimming cost V 6 bases and J 2 bases, with 10 bases left between them. The chain's CDR3 is CASSPTVTNEKLFF. As DNA, the CDR3 is TGTGCCAGCAGCCCCACCGTTACTAATGAAAAACTGTTTTTT.